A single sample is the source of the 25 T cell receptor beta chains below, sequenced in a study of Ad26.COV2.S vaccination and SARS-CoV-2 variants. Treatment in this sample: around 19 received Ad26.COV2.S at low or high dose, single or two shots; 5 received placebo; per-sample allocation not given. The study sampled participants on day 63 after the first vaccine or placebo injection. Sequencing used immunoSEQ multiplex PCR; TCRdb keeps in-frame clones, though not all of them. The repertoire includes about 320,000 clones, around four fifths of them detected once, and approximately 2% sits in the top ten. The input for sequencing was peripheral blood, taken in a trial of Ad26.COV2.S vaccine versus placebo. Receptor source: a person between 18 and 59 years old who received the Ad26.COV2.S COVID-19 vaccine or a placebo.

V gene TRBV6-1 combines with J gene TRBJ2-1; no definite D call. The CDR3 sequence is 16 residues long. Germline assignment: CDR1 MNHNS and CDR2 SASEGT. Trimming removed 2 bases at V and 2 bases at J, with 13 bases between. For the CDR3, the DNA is TGTGCCAGCAGTGAATCGGTAGTACCTCCCTACAATGAGCAGTTCTTC. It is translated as CASSESVVPPYNEQFF.

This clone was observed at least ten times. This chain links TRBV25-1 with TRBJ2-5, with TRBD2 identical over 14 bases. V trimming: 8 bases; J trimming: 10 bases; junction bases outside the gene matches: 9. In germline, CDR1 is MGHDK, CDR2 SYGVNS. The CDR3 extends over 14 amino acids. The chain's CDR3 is CASGTSGGGGDQYF. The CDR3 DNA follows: TGTGCCAGCGGGACTAGCGGGGGCGGCGGTGACCAGTACTTC.

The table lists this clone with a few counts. This CDR3 reads CASSLRSQSPLHF. As DNA, the CDR3 is TGTGCCAGCAGTTTACGCTCCCAATCCCCCCTCCACTTT. This sequence joins TRBV27 and TRBJ1-6; no definite D call. V lost 2 bases and J lost 13, with 12 bases in between. The CDR3 length is 13 residues. From germline, CDR1 is MNHEY and CDR2 SMNVEV (reference sequence).

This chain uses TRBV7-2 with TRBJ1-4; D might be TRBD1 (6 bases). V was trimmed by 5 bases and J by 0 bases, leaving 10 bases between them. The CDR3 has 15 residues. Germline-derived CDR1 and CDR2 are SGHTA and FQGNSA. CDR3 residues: CASSGGPATNEKLFF. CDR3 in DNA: TGTGCCAGCAGCGGGGGCCCGGCAACTAATGAAAAACTGTTTTTT.

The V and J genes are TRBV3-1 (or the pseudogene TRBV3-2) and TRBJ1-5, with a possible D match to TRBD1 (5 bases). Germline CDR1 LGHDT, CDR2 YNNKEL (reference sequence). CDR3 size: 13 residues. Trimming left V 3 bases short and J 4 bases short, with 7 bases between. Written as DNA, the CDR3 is TGTGCCAGCAGCCACGGGGGGAATCAGCCCCAGCATTTT. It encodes CASSHGGNQPQHF.

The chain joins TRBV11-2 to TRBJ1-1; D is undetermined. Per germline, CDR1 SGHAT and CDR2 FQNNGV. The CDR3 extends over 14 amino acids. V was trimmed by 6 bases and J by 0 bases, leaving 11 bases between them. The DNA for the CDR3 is TGTGCCAGCAGGGGGTCCCTTTTGAACACTGAAGCTTTCTTT. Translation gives CASRGSLLNTEAFF. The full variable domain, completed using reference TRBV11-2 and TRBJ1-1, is EAGVAQSPRYKIIEKRQSVAFWCNPISGHATLYWYQQILGQGPKLLIQFQNNGVVDDSQLPKDRFSAERLKGVDSTLKIQPAKLEDSAVYLCASRGSLLNTEAFFGQGTRLTVV.

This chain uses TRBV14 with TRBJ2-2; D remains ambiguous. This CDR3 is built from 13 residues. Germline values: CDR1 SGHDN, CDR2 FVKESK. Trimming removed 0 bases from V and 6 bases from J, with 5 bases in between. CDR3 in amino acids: CASSQDLAGELFF. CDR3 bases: TGTGCCAGCAGCCAAGACCTAGCCGGGGAGCTGTTTTTT.

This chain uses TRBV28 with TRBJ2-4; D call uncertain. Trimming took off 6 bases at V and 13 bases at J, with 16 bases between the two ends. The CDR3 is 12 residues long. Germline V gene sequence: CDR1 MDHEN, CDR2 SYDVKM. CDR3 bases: TGTGCCAGCAGCGAGAGGAGAAGGAGCCAGTACTTC. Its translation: CASSERRRSQYF.

DNA for the CDR3: TGTGCCAGTAGTCTCATGGACAGGGGGCTTGGATCACCCCTCCACTTT. It translates to CASSLMDRGLGSPLHF. The rearrangement joins TRBV19 to TRBJ1-6, with 11 nucleotides matching TRBD1. Germline V lookup: CDR1 LNHDA, CDR2 SQIVND (reference sequence). V shed 5 bases and J 10 bases; nucleotides not matched to a gene: 10. This CDR3 spans 16 amino acids.

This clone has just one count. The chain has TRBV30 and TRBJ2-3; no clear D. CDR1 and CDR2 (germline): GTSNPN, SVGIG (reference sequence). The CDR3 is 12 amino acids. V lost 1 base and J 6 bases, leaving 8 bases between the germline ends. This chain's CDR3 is CAWSEAADTQYF. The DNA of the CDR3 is TGTGCCTGGAGTGAAGCCGCCGATACGCAGTATTTT.

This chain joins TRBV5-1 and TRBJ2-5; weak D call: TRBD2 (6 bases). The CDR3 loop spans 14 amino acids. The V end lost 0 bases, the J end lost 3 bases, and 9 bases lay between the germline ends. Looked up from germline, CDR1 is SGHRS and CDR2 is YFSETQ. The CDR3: CASSLAGGEETQYF. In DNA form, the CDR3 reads TGCGCCAGCAGCTTGGCCGGGGGAGAAGAGACCCAGTACTTC.

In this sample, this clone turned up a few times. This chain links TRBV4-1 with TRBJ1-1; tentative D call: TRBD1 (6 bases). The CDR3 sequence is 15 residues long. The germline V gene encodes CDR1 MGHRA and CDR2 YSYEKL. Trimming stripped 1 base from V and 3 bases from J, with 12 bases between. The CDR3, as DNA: TGCGCCAGCAGCCAAGTTGGGGGGCCTCACACTGAAGCTTTCTTT. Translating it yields CASSQVGGPHTEAFF.

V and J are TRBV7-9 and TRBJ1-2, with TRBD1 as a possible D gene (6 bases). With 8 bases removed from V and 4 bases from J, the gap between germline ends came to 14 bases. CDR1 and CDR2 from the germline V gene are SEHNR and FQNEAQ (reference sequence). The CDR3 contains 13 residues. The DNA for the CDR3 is TGTGCCAGCGAAGGGGGGGCTGGCTATGGCTACACCTTC. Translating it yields CASEGGAGYGYTF.

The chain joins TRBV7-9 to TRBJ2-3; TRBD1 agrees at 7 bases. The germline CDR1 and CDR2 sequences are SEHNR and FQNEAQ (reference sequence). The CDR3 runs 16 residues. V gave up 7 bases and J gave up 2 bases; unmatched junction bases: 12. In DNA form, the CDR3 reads TGTGCCAGCAACGAACCCAGGGGGTGGGACACAGATACGCAGTATTTT. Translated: CASNEPRGWDTDTQYF.

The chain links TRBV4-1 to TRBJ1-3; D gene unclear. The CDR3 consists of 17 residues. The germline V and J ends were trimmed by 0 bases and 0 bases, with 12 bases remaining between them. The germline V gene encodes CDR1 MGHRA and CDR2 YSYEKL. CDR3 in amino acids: CASSQDPVRLSGNTIYF. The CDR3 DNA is TGCGCCAGCAGCCAAGACCCCGTAAGGCTCTCTGGAAACACCATATATTTT.

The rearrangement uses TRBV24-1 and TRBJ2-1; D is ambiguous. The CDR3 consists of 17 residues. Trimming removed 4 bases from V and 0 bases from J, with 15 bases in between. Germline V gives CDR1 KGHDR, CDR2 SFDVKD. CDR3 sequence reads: CATSDGYLGTSYNEQFF. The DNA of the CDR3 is TGTGCCACCAGTGACGGTTATCTAGGAACCTCCTACAATGAGCAGTTCTTC.

Here the CDR3 DNA reads TGTGCCAGCAGCACAACAGGGCTGAATTCACCCCTCCACTTT. It translates to CASSTTGLNSPLHF. The chain couples TRBV3-1 (or the pseudogene TRBV3-2) to TRBJ1-6; the D gene is possibly TRBD1 (6 bases). The CDR3 is 14 residues long. Trimming took off 5 bases at V and 7 bases at J, with 12 bases between the two ends. The germline gives CDR1 LGHDT, CDR2 YNNKEL (reference sequence).

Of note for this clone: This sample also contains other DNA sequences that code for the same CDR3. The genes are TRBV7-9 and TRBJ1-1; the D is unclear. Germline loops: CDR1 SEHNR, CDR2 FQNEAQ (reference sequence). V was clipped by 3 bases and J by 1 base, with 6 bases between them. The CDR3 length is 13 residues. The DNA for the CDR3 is TGTGCCAGCAGCTTGGAGGGGAACACTGAAGCTTTCTTT. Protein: CASSLEGNTEAFF.

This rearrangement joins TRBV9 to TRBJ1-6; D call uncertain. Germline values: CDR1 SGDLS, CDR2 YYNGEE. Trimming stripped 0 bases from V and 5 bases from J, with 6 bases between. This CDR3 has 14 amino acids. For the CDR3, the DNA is TGTGCCAGCAGCGTAGCCCAGGATAATTCACCCCTCCACTTT. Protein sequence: CASSVAQDNSPLHF. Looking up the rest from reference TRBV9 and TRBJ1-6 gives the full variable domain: DSGVTQTPKHLITATGQRVTLRCSPRSGDLSVYWYQQSLDQGLQFLIQYYNGEERAKGNILERFSAQQFPDLHSELNLSSLELGDSALYFCASSVAQDNSPLHFGNGTRLTVT.

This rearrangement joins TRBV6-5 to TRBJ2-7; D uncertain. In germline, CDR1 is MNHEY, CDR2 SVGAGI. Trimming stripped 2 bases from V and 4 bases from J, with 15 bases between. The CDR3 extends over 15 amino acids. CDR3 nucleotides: TGTGCCAGCAGTTACGTACTGAACTGGGGTTACGAGCAGTACTTC. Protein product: CASSYVLNWGYEQYF.

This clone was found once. The CDR3 nucleotides are TGTGCCAGCAGTGAACGTGGGGGCAGGTCTTCTGGCTACACCTTC. It specifies CASSERGGRSSGYTF. V gene TRBV6-1 combines with J gene TRBJ1-2; TRBD1 is a possible D gene (6 bases). This CDR3 has 15 residues. The V and J ends lost 2 bases and 7 bases respectively, with 17 bases between them. The germline V gene has CDR1 MNHNS and CDR2 SASEGT.

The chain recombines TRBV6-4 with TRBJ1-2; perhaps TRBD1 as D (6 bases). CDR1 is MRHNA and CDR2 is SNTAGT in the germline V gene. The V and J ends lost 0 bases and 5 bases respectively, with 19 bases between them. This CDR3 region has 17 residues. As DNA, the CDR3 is TGTGCCAGCAGTGACTCGATCGGGGGGCCGGACGGTTATGGCTACACCTTC. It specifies CASSDSIGGPDGYGYTF.

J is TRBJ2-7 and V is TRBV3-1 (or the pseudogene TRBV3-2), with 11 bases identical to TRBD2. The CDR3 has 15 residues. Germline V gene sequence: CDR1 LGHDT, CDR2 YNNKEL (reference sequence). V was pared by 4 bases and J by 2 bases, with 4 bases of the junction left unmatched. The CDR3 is CASSLGTSGTYEQYF. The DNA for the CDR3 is TGTGCCAGCAGCCTAGGGACTAGCGGCACCTACGAGCAGTACTTC.

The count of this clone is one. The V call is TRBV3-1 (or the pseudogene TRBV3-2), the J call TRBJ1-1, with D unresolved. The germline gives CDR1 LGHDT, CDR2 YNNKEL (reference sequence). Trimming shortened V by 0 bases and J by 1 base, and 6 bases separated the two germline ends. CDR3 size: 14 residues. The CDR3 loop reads CASSQDFRNTEAFF. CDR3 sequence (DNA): TGTGCCAGCAGCCAAGATTTCAGGAACACTGAAGCTTTCTTT.

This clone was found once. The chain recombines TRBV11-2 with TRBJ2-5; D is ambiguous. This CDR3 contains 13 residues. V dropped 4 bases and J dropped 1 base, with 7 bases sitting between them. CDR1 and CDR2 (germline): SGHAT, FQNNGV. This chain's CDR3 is CASSWGVQETQYF. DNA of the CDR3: TGTGCCAGCAGCTGGGGTGTCCAAGAGACCCAGTACTTC.